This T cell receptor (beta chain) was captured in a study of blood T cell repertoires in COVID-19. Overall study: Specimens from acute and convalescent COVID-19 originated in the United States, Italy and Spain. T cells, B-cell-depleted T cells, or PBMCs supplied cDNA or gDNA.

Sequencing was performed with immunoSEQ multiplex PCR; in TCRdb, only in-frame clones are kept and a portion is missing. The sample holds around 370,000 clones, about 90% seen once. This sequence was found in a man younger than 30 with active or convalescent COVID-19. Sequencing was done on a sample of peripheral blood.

Written as DNA, the CDR3 is TGTGCCAGCAGCTTGCCCGGGTGGGTAGCGGGCTTCACCGGGGAGCTGTTTTTT. This codes for CASSLPGWVAGFTGELFF. The chain combines TRBV5-6 with TRBJ2-2; TRBD2 agrees at 7 bases. The trim removed 1 base at V and 4 bases at J, leaving 13 bases unmatched. The CDR3 contains 18 residues. Germline-derived CDR1 and CDR2 are SGHDT and YYEEEE. The complete variable domain, with remaining parts taken from reference TRBV5-6 and TRBJ2-2, reads DAGVTQSPTHLIKTRGQQVTLRCSPKSGHDTVSWYQQALGQGPQFIFQYYEEEERQRGNFPDRFSGHQFPNYSSELNVNALLLGDSALYLCASSLPGWVAGFTGELFFGEGSRLTVL.